This entry describes one TCR beta chain. Its antigen is unidentified. This sample was included in a study of Ad26.COV2.S vaccination and SARS-CoV-2 variants. Study at large: The study gave Ad26.COV2.S intramuscularly, once or twice 56 days apart.

Noted treatment: 15 to 20 received Ad26.COV2.S at low or high dose, single or two shots; about 5 received placebo; per-sample allocation not given. Day 63 after the first vaccine or placebo injection was the time point for sampling. Donor was an adult aged 18-55 years in Boston. Germline loops: CDR1 ENHRY, CDR2 SYGVKD. Trimming shortened V by 6 bases and J by 3 bases, and 17 bases separated the two germline ends. The CDR3 spans 16 residues. Profiled with immunoSEQ multiplex PCR; TCRdb holds only in-frame clones, not every one. This sample carries roughly 680,000 clones, 89% of them seen once, and the ten largest clones take approximately 1.5%. General study results and limits: Spike-specific TCR breadth was greater in vaccine than placebo recipients.

Material: peripheral blood, obtained in a trial of Ad26.COV2.S vaccine versus placebo. The sequence came from a person between 18 and 59 years old who received the Ad26.COV2.S COVID-19 vaccine or a placebo. This chain links TRBV10-3 with TRBJ2-2; D is possibly TRBD1 or TRBD2 (6 bases each). This CDR3 reads CAIRRIRGRDTGELFF. The CDR3 nucleotides are TGTGCCATCAGGCGAATACGGGGGCGGGACACCGGGGAGCTGTTTTTT.